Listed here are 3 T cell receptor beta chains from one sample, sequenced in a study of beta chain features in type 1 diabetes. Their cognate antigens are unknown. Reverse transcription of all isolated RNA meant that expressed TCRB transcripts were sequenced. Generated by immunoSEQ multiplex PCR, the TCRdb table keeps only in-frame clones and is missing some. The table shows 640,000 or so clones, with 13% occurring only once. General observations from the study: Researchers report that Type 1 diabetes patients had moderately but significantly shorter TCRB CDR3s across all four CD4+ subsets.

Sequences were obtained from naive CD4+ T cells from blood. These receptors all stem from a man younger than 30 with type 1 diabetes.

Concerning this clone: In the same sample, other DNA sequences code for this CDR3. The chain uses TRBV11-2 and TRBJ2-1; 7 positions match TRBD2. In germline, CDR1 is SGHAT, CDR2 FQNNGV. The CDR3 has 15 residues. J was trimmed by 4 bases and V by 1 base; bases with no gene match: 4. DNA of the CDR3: TGTGCCAGCAGCTTAGGCGGGAGCGGATACAATGAGCAGTTCTTC. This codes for CASSLGGSGYNEQFF.

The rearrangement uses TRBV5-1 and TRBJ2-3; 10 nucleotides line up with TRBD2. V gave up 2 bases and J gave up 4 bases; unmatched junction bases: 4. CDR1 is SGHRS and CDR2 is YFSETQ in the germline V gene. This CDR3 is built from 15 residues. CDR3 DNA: TGCGCCAGCAGCTTCGCTAGCGGGGGAGCAGATACGCAGTATTTT. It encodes CASSFASGGADTQYF.

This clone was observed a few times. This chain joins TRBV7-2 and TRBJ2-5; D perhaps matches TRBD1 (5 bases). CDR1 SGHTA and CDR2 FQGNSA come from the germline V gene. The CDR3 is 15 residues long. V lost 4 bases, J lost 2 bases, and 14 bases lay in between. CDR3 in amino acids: CASSYDSYWQETQYF. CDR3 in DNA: TGTGCCAGCAGCTATGACAGTTATTGGCAAGAGACCCAGTACTTC.